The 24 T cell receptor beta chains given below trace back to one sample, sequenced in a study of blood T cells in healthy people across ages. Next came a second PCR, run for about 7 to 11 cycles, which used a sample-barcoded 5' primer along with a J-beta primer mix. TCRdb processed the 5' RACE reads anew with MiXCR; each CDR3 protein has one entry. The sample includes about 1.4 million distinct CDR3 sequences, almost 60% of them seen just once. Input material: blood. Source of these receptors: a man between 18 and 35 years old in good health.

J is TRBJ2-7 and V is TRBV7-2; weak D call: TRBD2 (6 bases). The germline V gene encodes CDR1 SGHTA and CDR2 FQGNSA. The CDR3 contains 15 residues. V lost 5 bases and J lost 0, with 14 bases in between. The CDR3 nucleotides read TGTGCCAGCAGCGGACGGGCGGGGAGCTCCTACGAGCAGTACTTC. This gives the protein CASSGRAGSSYEQYF.

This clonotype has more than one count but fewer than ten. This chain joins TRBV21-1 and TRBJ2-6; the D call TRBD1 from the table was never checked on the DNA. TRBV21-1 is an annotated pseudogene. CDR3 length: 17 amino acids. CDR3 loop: CASSNGTGTSRANVLTF. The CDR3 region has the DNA TGTGCCAGCAGCAACGGGACGGGAACCTCTCGGGCCAACGTCCTGACTTTC.

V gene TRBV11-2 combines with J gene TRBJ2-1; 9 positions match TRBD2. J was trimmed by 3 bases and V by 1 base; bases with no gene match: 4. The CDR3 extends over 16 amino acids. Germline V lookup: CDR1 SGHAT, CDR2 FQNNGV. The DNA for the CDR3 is TGTGCCAGCAGCTTAGTTGCGGGAGGGATCTACAATGAGCAGTTCTTC. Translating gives CASSLVAGGIYNEQFF.

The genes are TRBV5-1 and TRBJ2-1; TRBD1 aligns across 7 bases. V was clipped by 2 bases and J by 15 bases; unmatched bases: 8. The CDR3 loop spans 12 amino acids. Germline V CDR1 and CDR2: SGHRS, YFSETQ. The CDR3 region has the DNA TGCGCCAGCAGCTTAGGGACAGAGGTTCGGTTCTTC. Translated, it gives CASSLGTEVRFF.

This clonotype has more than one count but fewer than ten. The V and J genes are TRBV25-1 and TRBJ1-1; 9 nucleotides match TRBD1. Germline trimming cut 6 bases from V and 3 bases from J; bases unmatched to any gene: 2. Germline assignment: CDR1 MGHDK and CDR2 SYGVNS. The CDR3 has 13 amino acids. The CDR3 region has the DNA TGTGCCAGCAGGACAGGGGGTGACACTGAAGCTTTCTTT. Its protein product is CASRTGGDTEAFF.

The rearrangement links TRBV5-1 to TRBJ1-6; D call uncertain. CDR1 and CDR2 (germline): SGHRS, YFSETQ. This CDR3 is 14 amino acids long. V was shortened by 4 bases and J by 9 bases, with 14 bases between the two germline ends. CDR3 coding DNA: TGCGCCAGCAGCCCACCCGGGTTAGGTTCACCCCTCCACTTT. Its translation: CASSPPGLGSPLHF.

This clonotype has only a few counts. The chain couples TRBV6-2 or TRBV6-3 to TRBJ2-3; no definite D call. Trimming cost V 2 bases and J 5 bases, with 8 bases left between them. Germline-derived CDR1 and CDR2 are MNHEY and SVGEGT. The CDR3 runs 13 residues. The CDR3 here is CASSYGLEDTQYF. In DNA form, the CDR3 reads TGTGCCAGCAGTTACGGGCTAGAAGATACGCAGTATTTT.

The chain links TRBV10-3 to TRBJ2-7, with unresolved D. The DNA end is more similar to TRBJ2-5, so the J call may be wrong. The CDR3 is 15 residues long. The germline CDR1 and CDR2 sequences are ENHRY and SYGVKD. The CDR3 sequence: CAISESTSVWETQYF. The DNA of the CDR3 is TGTGCCATCAGTGAGTCGACGAGCGTCTGGGAGACCCAGTACTTC.

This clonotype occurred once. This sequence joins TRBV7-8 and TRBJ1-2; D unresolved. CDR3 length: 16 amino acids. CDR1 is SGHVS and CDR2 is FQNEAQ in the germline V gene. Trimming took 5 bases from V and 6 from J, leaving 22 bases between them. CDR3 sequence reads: CASSPQIGQVLHGYTF. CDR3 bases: TGTGCCAGCAGCCCCCAGATCGGGCAGGTCCTGCATGGCTACACCTTC.

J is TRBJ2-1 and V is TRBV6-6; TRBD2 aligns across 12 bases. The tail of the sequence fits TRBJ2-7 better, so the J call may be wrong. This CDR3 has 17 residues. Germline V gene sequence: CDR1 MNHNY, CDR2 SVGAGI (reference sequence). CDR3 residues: CASTSLAGGTSYNEQYF. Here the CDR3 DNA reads TGTGCCAGCACCTCCCTAGCGGGAGGGACTTCCTACAATGAGCAGTACTTC.

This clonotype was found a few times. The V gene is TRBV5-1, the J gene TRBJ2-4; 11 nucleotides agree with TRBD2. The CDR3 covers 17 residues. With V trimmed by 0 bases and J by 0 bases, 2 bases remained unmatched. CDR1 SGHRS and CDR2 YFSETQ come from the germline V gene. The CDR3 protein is CASSLAGLAVAKNIQYF. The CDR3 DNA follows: TGCGCCAGCAGCTTGGCGGGACTAGCGGTAGCCAAAAACATTCAGTACTTC.

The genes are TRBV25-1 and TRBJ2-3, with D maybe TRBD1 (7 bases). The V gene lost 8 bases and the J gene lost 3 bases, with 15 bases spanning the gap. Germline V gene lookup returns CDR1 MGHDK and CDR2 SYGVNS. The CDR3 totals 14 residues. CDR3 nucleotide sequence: TGTGCCAGCGGAGGGACAGTGGGAACAGATACGCAGTATTTT. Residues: CASGGTVGTDTQYF.

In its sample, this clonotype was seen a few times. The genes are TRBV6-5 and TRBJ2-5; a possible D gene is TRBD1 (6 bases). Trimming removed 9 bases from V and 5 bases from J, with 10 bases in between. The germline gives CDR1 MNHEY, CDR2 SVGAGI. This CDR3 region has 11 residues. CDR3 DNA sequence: TGTGCCAGTTACAGGGAGGAGACCCAGTACTTC. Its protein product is CASYREETQYF.

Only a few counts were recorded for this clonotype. Written as DNA, the CDR3 is TGTGCCATCAGCCTGGGACTAGTTGTGGAAGAGACCCAGTACTTC. Amino acids: CAISLGLVVEETQYF. The V call is TRBV10-3, the J call TRBJ2-5; 8 bases are a match to TRBD2. The V gene's germline CDR1 is ENHRY and CDR2 SYGVKD. This CDR3 is built from 15 residues. V lost 6 bases, J lost 3 bases, and 9 bases stayed unmatched.

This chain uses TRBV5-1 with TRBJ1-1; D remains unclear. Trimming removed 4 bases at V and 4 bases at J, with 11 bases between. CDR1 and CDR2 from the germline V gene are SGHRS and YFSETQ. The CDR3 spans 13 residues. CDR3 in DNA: TGCGCCAGCAGCGTAGACGGCCCCACTGAAGCTTTCTTT. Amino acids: CASSVDGPTEAFF. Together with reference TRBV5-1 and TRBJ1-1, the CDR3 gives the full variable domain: KAGVTQTPRYLIKTRGQQVTLSCSPISGHRSVSWYQQTPGQGLQFLFEYFSETQRNKGNFPGRFSGRQFSNSRSEMNVSTLELGDSALYLCASSVDGPTEAFFGQGTRLTVV.

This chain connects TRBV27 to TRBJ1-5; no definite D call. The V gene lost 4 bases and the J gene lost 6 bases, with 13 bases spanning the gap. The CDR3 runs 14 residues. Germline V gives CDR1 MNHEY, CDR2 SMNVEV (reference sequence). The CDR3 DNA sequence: TGTGCCAGCAGTTCGGATAGTAATGGTCAGCCCCAGCATTTT. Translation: CASSSDSNGQPQHF.

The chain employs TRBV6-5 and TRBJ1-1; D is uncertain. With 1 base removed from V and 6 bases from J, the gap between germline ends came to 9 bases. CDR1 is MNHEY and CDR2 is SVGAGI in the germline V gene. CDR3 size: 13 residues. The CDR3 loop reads CASSYYVWSEAFF. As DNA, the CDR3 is TGTGCCAGCAGTTACTATGTTTGGTCTGAAGCTTTCTTT.

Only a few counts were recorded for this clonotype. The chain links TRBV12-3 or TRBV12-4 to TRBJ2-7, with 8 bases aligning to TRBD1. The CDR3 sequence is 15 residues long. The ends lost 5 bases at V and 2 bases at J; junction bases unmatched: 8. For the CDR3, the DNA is TGTGCCAGCAGTCCCGGGACAGGATACCCCTACGAGCAGTACTTC. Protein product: CASSPGTGYPYEQYF.

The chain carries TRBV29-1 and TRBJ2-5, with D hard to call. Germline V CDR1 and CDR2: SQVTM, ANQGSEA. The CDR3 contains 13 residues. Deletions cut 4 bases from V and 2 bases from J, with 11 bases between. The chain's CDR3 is CSVAGSEQETQYF. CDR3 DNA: TGCAGCGTTGCCGGGTCAGAACAAGAGACCCAGTACTTC.

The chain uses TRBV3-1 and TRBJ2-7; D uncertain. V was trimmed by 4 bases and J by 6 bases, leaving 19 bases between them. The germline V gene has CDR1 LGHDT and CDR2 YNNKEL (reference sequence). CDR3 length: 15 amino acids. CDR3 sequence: CASSPYRAGLGEQYF. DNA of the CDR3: TGTGCCAGCAGCCCCTATCGGGCAGGTTTGGGCGAGCAGTACTTC.

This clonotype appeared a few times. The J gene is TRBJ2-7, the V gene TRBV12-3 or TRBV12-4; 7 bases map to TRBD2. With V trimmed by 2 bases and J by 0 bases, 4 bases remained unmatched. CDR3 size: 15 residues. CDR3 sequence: CASSLLGLGSYEQYF. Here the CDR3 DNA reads TGTGCCAGCAGTTTACTTGGACTAGGCTCCTACGAGCAGTACTTC.

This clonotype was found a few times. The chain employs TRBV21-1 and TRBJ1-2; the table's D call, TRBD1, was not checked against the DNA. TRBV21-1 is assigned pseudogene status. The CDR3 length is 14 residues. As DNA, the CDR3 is TGTGCCAGCGTCGGGGCTCCCTGCCTCTATGGCTACACCTTC. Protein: CASVGAPCLYGYTF.

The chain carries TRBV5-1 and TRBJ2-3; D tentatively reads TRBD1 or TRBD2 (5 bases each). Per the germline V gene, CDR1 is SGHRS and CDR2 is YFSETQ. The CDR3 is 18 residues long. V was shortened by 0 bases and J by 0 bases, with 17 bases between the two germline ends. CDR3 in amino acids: CASSLAGRRGPSTDTQYF. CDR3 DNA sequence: TGCGCCAGCAGCTTGGCCGGGCGTCGGGGACCAAGCACAGATACGCAGTATTTT.

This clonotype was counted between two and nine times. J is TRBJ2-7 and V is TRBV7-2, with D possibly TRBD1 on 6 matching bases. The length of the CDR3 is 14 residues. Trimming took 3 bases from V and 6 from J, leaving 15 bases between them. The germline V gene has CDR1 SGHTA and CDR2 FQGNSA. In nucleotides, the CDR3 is TGTGCCAGCAGCTTGGGACACAACCCCCTCGAGCAGTACTTC. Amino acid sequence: CASSLGHNPLEQYF.